This T cell receptor beta chain was recovered during a study of cytomegalovirus exposure and HLA in healthy donors. Study overall: As released early, the data held around 80 million unique TCRs from HLA-typed donors. Regarding the study as a whole: Within a later analysis, the majority of CMV-associated TCR beta chains appeared HLA-restricted. An assumption of roughly uniform sequencing depth across donors underlay the presence/absence analyses. Indistinguishability led to the exclusion of some V segments, TRBV6-2 and TRBV6-3 included.

The PCR contained 60 Vbeta and 13 Jbeta primers. The method was immunoSEQ multiplex PCR; TCRdb's version includes in-frame clones alone and lacks a portion of them. The sample includes 130,000 or so clones, 77% of them seen just once. Regarding this clone: Antigen unknown.

The CDR3 loop spans 15 amino acids. With V trimmed by 0 bases and J by 3 bases, 5 bases remained unmatched. Germline CDR1 and CDR2: SGHNT and YYREEE (reference sequence). Source material: PBMCs. This TCR came from a woman in her fifties or sixties in good health and CMV-seronegative. V and J are TRBV5-4 and TRBJ1-2; 7 bases fit TRBD1. CDR3 amino acids: CASSLGGDRHYGYTF. DNA for the CDR3: TGTGCCAGCAGCTTGGGGGGGGACAGACACTATGGCTACACCTTC.